This T cell receptor beta chain was documented in a study of T-cell reconstitution after alpha-beta-depleted transplantation in children. Study-level points and caveats: The authors attributed T-cell counts and diversity one year after transplant mostly to newly produced T cells. Some patients' high day-60 TCRbeta diversity was traced to surviving recipient T cells and thymic progenitors. Expanded clones from the graft, numbering several hundred, reportedly supplied alpha-beta T cells about two months after transplant.

Library preparation (for TCRbeta) was performed with unique molecular identifiers. MiXCR, run by TCRdb on the PCR reads, gives a single entry per CDR3 protein. The sample yields hundreds of thousands of distinct CDR3 sequences, more than 20% seen once. Regarding this clonotype: What it binds is unknown.

The TCR comes from a boy under two years old who had a stem cell transplant for acute myeloid leukemia, so the T cells may come from the graft donor. The source material was PBMCs, mostly from graft donor cells, sampled 360 days after TCRalphabeta/CD19-depleted stem cell transplant.

The CDR3 region has the DNA TGCAGCGTTGTTGAGGCAACTAATGAAAAACTGTTTTTT. It specifies CSVVEATNEKLFF. V usage is TRBV29-1 and J usage is TRBJ1-4; D remains ambiguous. Per the germline V gene, CDR1 is SQVTM and CDR2 is ANQGSEA. V was pared by 4 bases and J by 0 bases, with 6 bases between. CDR3 size: 13 residues.